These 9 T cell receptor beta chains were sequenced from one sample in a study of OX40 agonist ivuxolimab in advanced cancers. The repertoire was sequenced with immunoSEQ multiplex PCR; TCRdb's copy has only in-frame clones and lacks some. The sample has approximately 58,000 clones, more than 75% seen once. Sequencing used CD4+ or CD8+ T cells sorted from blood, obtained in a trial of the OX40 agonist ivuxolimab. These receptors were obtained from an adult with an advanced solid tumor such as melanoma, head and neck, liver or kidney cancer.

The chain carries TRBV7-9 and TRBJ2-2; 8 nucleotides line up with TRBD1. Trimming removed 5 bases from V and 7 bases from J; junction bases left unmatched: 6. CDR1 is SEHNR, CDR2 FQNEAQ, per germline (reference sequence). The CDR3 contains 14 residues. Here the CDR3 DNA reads TGTGCCAGCAGCACGGACAGGGAGAACGGGGAGCTGTTTTTT. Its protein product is CASSTDRENGELFF. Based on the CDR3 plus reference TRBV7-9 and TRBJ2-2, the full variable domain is DTGVSQNPRHKITKRGQNVTFRCDPISEHNRLYWYRQTLGQGPEFLTYFQNEAQLEKSRLLSDRFSAERPKGSFSTLEIQRTEQGDSAMYLCASSTDRENGELFFGEGSRLTVL.

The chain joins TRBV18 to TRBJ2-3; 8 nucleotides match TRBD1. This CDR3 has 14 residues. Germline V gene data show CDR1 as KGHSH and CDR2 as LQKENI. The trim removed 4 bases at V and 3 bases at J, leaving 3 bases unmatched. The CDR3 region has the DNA TGTGCCAGCTCACTTGGACAGGGAACAGATACGCAGTATTTT. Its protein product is CASSLGQGTDTQYF.

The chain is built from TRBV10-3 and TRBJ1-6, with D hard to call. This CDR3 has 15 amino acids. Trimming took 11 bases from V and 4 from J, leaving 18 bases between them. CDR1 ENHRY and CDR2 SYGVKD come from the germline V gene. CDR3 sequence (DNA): TGTGCCGCTTCCCCCGGACCGAGGTATAATTCACCCCTCCACTTT. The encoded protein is CAASPGPRYNSPLHF.

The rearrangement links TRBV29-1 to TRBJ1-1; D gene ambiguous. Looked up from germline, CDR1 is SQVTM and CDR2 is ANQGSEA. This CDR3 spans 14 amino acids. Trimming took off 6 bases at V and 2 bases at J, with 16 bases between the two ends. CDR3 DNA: TGCAGCGTAAGTGACCTCCGCTTAAACACTGAAGCTTTCTTT. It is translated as CSVSDLRLNTEAFF.

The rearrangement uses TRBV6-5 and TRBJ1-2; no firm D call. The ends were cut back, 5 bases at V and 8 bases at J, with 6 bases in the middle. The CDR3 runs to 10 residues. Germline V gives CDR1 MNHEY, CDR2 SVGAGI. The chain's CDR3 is CASSEVGYTF. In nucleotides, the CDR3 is TGTGCCAGCAGTGAAGTCGGCTACACCTTC.

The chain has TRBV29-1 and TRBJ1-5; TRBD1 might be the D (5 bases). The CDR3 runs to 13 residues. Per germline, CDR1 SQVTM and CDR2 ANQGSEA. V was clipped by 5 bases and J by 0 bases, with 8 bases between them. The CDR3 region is CSVRGDSNQPQHF. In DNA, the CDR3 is TGCAGCGTTAGAGGGGATAGCAATCAGCCCCAGCATTTT.

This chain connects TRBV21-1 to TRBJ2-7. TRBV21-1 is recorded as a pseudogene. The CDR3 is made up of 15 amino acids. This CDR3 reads CASSNKAPSSYEQYF. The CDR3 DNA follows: TGTGCCAGCAGCAATAAGGCACCGAGCTCCTACGAGCAGTACTTC.

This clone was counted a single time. The CDR3 protein is CASSVQGEAEAFF. In nucleotides, the CDR3 is TGTGCCAGCAGTGTACAGGGGGAGGCTGAAGCTTTCTTT. The chain combines TRBV6-1 with TRBJ1-1; the match to TRBD1 covers 8 bases. Looked up from germline, CDR1 is MNHNS and CDR2 is SASEGT. Germline trimming cut 4 bases from V and 6 bases from J; bases unmatched to any gene: 4. CDR3 length equals 13 residues.

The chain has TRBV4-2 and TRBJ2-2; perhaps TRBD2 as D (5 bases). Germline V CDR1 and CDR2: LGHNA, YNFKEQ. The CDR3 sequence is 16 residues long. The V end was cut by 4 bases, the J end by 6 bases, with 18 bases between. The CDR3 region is CASSRRSGLEAGELFF. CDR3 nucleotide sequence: TGTGCCAGCAGCCGCCGGAGCGGCCTTGAGGCCGGGGAGCTGTTTTTT.